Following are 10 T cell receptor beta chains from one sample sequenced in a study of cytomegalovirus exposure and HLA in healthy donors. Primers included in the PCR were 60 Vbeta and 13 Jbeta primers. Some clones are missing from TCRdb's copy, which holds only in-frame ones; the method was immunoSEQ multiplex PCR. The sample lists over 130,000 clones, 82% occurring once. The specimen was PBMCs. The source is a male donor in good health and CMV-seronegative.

The CDR3 reads CASSLATGTSVYEQFF. CDR3 DNA: TGTGCCAGCAGCTTAGCAACCGGGACTAGCGTCTATGAGCAGTTCTTC. V gene TRBV13 combines with J gene TRBJ2-1; 10 positions match TRBD2. Germline CDR1 is PRHDT and CDR2 is FYEKMQ (reference sequence). The CDR3 is 16 residues long. V shed 1 base and J 8 bases; nucleotides not matched to a gene: 8.

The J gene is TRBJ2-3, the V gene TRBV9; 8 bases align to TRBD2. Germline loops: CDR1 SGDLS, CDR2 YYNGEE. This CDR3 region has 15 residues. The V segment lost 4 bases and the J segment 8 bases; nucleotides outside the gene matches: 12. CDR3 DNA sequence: TGTGCCAGCAGCCTGGGACTAGTGGGAGGAGGTACGCAGTATTTT. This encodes CASSLGLVGGGTQYF.

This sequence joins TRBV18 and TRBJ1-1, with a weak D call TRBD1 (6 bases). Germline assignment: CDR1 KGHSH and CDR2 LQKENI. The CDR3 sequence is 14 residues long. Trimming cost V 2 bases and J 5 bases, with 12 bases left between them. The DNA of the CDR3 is TGTGCCAGCTCACCAAGGGGGAGGGGTACTGAAGCTTTCTTT. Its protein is CASSPRGRGTEAFF.

The CDR3 bases are TGCGCCAGCAGCTTGGCGGCGGATTATGGCTACACCTTC. This gives the protein CASSLAADYGYTF. The chain is built from TRBV5-1 and TRBJ1-2; D not resolved. Germline CDR1 is SGHRS and CDR2 is YFSETQ. Trimming left V 0 bases short and J 5 bases short, with 8 bases between. This CDR3 comprises 13 residues.

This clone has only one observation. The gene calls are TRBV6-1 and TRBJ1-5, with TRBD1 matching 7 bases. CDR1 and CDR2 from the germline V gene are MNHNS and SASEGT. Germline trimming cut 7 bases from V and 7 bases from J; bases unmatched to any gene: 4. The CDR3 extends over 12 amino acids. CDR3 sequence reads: CASTAGGQPQHF. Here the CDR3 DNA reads TGTGCCAGCACCGCAGGGGGACAGCCCCAGCATTTT.

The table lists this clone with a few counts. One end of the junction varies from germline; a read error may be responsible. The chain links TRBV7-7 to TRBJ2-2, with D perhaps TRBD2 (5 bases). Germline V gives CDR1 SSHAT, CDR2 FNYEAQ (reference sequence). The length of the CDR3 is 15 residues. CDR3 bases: TGTGCTAGCAGCTTAGCCCCCCTAGCCGGCGGGGAGCTGTTTTTT. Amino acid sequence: CASSLAPLAGGELFF.

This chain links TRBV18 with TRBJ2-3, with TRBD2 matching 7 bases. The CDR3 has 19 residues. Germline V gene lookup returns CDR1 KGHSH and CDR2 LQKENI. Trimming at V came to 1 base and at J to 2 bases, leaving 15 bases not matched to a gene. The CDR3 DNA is TGTGCCAGCTCACCACGGGCGGGTCGGTTAGCGGGTTCCACAGATACGCAGTATTTT. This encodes CASSPRAGRLAGSTDTQYF.

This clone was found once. This CDR3 is CASSLSGGGTDTQYF. The CDR3 nucleotides are TGTGCCAGCAGCCTCTCGGGGGGGGGCACAGATACGCAGTATTTT. The gene calls are TRBV9 and TRBJ2-3, with 8 bases fitting TRBD2. The CDR3 runs 15 residues. J gave up 1 base and V 4 bases, and 5 bases lay outside the gene matches. Germline lookup yields CDR1 SGDLS and CDR2 YYNGEE.

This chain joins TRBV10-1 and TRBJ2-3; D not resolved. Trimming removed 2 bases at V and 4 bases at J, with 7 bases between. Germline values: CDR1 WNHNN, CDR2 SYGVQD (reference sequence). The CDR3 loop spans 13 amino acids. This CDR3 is CASSEALADTQYF. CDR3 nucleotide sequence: TGCGCCAGCAGTGAGGCACTCGCAGATACGCAGTATTTT.

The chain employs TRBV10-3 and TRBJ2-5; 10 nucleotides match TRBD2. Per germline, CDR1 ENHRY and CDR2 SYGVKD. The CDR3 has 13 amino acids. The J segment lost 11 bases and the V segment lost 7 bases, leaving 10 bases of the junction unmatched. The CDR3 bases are TGTGCCATCAATAACGAGCGGGAGGGCGGGCAGTACTTC. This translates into CAINNEREGGQYF.